The 5 T cell receptor beta chains reported below all come from one sample, sequenced in a study of OX40 agonist ivuxolimab in advanced cancers. TCRdb's copy holds only in-frame clones and misses some; the assay was immunoSEQ multiplex PCR. The sample records 30,000 to 35,000 clones, approximately 90% being singletons. The source was CD4+ or CD8+ T cells sorted from blood, collected in a trial of the OX40 agonist ivuxolimab. These receptors all stem from an adult with an advanced solid tumor such as melanoma, head and neck, liver or kidney cancer.

The gene calls are TRBV19 and TRBJ2-7, with TRBD2 matching over 10 bases. The junction had 9 bases not matched to a gene; V was cut back by 6 bases and J by 1 base. Looked up from germline, CDR1 is LNHDA and CDR2 is SQIVND (reference sequence). CDR3 length equals 16 residues. The CDR3 nucleotides are TGTGCCAGTAGCTTGGCCCCTAGCGGGAGTTCCTACGAGCAGTACTTC. Its protein is CASSLAPSGSSYEQYF.

This clone showed up just once. The chain combines TRBV6-7 with TRBJ2-4; 10 bases are a match to TRBD1. TRBV6-7 falls under the ORF class, with uncertain function. V was clipped by 5 bases and J by 3 bases; unmatched bases: 7. This CDR3 contains 16 residues. In nucleotides, the CDR3 is TGTGCCAGCAGTCTGACAGGGGGCGAGGGCAAAAACATTCAGTACTTC. Its translation: CASSLTGGEGKNIQYF.

The J gene is TRBJ2-1, the V gene TRBV6-5; no reliable D call. Between the trimmed V and J ends, which lost 5 bases and 8 bases, there was a span of 10 bases. This CDR3 is built from 12 residues. Germline V gene lookup returns CDR1 MNHEY and CDR2 SVGAGI. The CDR3: CASSHTLDEQFF. The CDR3 DNA follows: TGTGCCAGCAGTCACACCCTAGATGAGCAGTTCTTC.

The CDR3 DNA follows: TGTGCCAGCAGCTTAGTTGAGGGAGAGAGTAATGAGCAGTTCTTC. Translated, it gives CASSLVEGESNEQFF. This rearrangement joins TRBV7-9 to TRBJ2-1, with D possibly TRBD2 on 5 matching bases. Germline V CDR1 and CDR2: SEHNR, FQNEAQ (reference sequence). The V end was cut by 1 base, the J end by 7 bases, with 14 bases between. This CDR3 contains 15 residues. Variable domain in full (rest from reference TRBV7-9 and TRBJ2-1): DTGVSQNPRHKITKRGQNVTFRCDPISEHNRLYWYRQTLGQGPEFLTYFQNEAQLEKSRLLSDRFSAERPKGSFSTLEIQRTEQGDSAMYLCASSLVEGESNEQFFGPGTRLTVL.

The V gene is TRBV15, the J gene TRBJ1-1, with 7 bases fitting TRBD1. CDR1 and CDR2 from the germline V gene are LNHNV and YYDKDF (reference sequence). The J segment lost 4 bases and the V segment lost 5 bases, leaving 10 bases of the junction unmatched. This CDR3 is built from 15 residues. CDR3 residues: CATSWIRQGSTEAFF. CDR3 nucleotides: TGTGCCACCAGCTGGATACGACAGGGTTCCACTGAAGCTTTCTTT.